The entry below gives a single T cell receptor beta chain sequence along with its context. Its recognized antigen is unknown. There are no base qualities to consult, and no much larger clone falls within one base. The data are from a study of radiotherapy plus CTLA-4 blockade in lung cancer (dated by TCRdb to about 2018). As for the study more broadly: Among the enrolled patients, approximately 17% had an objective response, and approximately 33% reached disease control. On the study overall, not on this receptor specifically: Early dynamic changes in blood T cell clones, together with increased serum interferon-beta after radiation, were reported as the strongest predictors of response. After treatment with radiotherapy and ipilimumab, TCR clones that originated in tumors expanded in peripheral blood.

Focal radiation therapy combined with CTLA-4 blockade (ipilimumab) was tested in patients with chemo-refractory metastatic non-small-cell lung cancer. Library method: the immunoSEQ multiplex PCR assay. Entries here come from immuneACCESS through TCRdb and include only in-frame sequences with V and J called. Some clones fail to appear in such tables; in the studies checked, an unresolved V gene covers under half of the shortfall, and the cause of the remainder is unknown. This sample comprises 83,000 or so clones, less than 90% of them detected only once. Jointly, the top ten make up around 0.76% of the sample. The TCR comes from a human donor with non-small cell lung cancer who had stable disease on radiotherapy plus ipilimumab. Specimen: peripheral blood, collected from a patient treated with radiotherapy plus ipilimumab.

The DNA is as follows: TGTGCCAGCAGCCCGGGAGGGGGCGGCTCCTACGAGCAGTACTTC. It is translated as CASSPGGGGSYEQYF. The V and J genes are TRBV6-1 and TRBJ2-7; tentative D gene TRBD2, with 8 bases matching. Trimming removed 6 bases from V and 0 bases from J, leaving 15 bases between the germline ends. The CDR3, from cysteine to phenylalanine, totals 15 residues. The DNA shown is the 45-base CDR3, in frame from base 1. As encoded in the germline V gene, CDR1 is MNHNS while CDR2 is SASEGT.